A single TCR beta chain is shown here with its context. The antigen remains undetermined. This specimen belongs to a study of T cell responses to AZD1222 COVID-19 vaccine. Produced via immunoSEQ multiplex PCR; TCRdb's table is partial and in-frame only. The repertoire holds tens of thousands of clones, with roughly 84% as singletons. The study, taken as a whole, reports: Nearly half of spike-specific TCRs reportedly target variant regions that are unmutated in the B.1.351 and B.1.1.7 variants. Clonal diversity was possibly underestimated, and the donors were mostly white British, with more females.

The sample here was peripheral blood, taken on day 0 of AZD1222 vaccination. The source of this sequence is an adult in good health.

The CDR3 loop reads CASKRTGGDSNQPQHF. The CDR3 region has the DNA TGTGCCAGCAAAAGGACAGGGGGTGATAGCAATCAGCCCCAGCATTTT. The chain couples TRBV2 to TRBJ1-5; the match to TRBD1 covers 10 bases. Germline CDR1 reads SNHLY; CDR2 reads FYNNEI. The CDR3 has 16 residues. The V and J ends lost 7 bases and 0 bases, in that order; junction bases with no gene match: 6.